One sample yielded the 4 T cell receptor beta chains listed below, sequenced in a study of PD-L1 blockade in urothelial cancer (dated by TCRdb to about 2017). The library was produced with the immunoSEQ multiplex PCR assay. TCRdb holds this immuneACCESS table with in-frame rearrangements only. Some clones are missing; in checked studies, unresolved V genes explain under half, and the rest has no known cause. The sample table shows some 15,000 clones, and around 87% are seen once. The top ten hold about 16% of the sample. The sequencing used PBMCs, collected around atezolizumab (anti-PD-L1) treatment. These receptors all come from a man aged 65 to 85 with urothelial cancer.

This clone was counted only a few times. Here the CDR3 DNA reads TGTGCCAGCAGCTTTTGGTCCCTGAAAGACAGGGGGAACATTCAGTACTTC. Translated, it gives CASSFWSLKDRGNIQYF. The rearrangement joins TRBV11-2 to TRBJ2-4; 9 nucleotides agree with TRBD1. V trimming: 3 bases; J trimming: 7 bases; junction bases outside the gene matches: 13. The CDR3 spans 17 residues. Germline CDR1 and CDR2: SGHAT and FQNNGV.

This sequence joins TRBV6-1 and TRBJ2-7; 9 bases align to TRBD1. The ends lost 7 bases at V and 3 bases at J; junction bases unmatched: 7. CDR1 is MNHNS, CDR2 SASEGT, per germline. This CDR3 spans 14 amino acids. The CDR3 DNA follows: TGTGCCAGCAAGGAGGGGGGACAGGGCTACGAGCAGTACTTC. It is translated as CASKEGGQGYEQYF.

The gene calls are TRBV4-1 and TRBJ2-1; weak D call: TRBD1 (5 bases). Germline V gene lookup returns CDR1 MGHRA and CDR2 YSYEKL. The CDR3 covers 15 residues. V was cut by 3 bases and J by 9 bases, with 18 bases left in between. CDR3 loop: CASSQTPNRWGEQFF. In DNA, the CDR3 is TGCGCCAGCAGCCAGACCCCGAACAGGTGGGGTGAGCAGTTCTTC.

CDR3 nucleotide sequence: TGTGCCAGCAGCTCCCCATTAAAACTAACTTACCCTCCTGAGCAGTTCTTC. It yields the protein CASSSPLKLTYPPEQFF. V and J are TRBV7-6 and TRBJ2-1; no definite D call. V gave up 4 bases and J gave up 9 bases, with 25 bases separating them. This CDR3 is 17 amino acids long. Germline CDR1 SGHVS, CDR2 FNYEAQ.